This TCR beta chain was retrieved from a study of cytomegalovirus exposure and HLA in healthy donors. Study findings and constraints: In a later analysis, at a false discovery rate of 0.05, 15,000 to 20,000 TCR beta sequences were associated with HLA alleles. More clonal expansion characterized HLA-associated TCR beta chains than equally common others in a later analysis. TCR beta V- and J-gene trimming was later associated with a missense DCLRE1C variant.

V dropped 1 base and J dropped 4 bases, with 10 bases sitting between them. Germline lookup yields CDR1 SGHAT and CDR2 FQNNGV. This CDR3 contains 14 residues. PCR used 60 Vbeta primers and 13 Jbeta primers. The assay was immunoSEQ multiplex PCR, and TCRdb's table has in-frame clones only and misses some. The sample shows about 210,000 clones, 75% to 80% of them seen only once. On this clone itself: What it binds is unknown.

The donors (healthy individuals) were bone marrow donors. The rearrangement links TRBV11-2 to TRBJ1-1; D is ambiguous. The source material was PBMCs. This TCR derives from a male donor in good health and CMV-seronegative. CDR3 in DNA: TGTGCCAGCAGCTTAGTAGGGCGGGGCACTGAAGCTTTCTTT. Encoded protein: CASSLVGRGTEAFF.